This T cell receptor beta chain appears in the sequencing data of a study of blood T cell repertoires in COVID-19. V shed 2 bases and J shed 5 bases, with 6 bases lying between them. CDR1 is MNHEY and CDR2 is SMNVEV in the germline V gene (reference sequence). The CDR3 covers 12 residues. Assay used: immunoSEQ multiplex PCR; TCRdb lists only in-frame clones, some missing. The sample comprises some 170,000 clones, under 80% of which are singletons, and 2.8% rests with the top ten. The specimen sequenced was peripheral blood. The chain has TRBV27 and TRBJ2-5; tentative D call: TRBD2 (6 bases). The sequence was obtained from a man aged 65-85 years with acute or convalescent COVID-19. The CDR3: CASSLRGETQYF. CDR3 bases: TGTGCCAGCAGTTTACGGGGGGAGACCCAGTACTTC.